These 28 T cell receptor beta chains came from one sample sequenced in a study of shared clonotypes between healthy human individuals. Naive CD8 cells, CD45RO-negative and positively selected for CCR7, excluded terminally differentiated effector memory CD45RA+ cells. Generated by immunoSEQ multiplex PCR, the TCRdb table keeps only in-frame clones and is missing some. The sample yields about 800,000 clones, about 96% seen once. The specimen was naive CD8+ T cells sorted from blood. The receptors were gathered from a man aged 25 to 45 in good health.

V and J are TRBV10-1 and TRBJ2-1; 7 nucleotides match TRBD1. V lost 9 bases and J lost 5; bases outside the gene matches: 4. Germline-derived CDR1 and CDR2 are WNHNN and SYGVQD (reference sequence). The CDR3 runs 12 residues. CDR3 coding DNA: TGCGCCAGTGGACAGGCAGACAATGAGCAGTTCTTC. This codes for CASGQADNEQFF.

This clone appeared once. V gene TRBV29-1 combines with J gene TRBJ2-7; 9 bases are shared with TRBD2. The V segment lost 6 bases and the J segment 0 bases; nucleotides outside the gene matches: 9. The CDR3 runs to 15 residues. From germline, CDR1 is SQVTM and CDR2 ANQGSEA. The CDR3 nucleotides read TGCAGCGTAGTATTGAGCGGGAGGAGCTCCTACGAGCAGTACTTC. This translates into CSVVLSGRSSYEQYF.

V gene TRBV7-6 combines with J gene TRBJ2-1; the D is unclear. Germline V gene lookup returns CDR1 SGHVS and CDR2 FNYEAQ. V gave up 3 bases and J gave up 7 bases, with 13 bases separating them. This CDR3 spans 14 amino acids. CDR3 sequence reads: CASSFDPEENEQFF. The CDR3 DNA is TGTGCCAGCAGCTTCGACCCAGAGGAAAATGAGCAGTTCTTC.

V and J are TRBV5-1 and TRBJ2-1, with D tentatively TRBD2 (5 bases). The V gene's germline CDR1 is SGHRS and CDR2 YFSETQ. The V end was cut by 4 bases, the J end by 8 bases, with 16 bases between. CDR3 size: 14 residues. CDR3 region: CASSPEGLVYEQFF. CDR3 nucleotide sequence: TGCGCCAGCAGCCCAGAGGGCTTAGTCTATGAGCAGTTCTTC. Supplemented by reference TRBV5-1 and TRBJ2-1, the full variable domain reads KAGVTQTPRYLIKTRGQQVTLSCSPISGHRSVSWYQQTPGQGLQFLFEYFSETQRNKGNFPGRFSGRQFSNSRSEMNVSTLELGDSALYLCASSPEGLVYEQFFGPGTRLTVL.

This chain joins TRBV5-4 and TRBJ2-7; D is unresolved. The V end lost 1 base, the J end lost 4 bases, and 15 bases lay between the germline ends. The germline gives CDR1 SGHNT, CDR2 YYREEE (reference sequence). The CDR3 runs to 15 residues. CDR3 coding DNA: TGTGCCAGCAGCTTGCCGGGTTCATCCGGGTACGAGCAGTACTTC. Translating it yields CASSLPGSSGYEQYF.

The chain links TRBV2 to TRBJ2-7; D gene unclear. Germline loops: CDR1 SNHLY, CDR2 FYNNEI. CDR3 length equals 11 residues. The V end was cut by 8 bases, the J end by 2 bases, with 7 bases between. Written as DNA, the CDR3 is TGTGCCAGCCGGGTGACCTACGAGCAGTACTTC. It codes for CASRVTYEQYF.

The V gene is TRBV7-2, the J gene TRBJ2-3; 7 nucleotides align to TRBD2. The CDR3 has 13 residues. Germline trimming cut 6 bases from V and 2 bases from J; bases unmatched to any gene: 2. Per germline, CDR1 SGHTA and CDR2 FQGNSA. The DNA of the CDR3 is TGTGCCAGCAGTTGGGACTACACAGATACGCAGTATTTT. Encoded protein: CASSWDYTDTQYF.

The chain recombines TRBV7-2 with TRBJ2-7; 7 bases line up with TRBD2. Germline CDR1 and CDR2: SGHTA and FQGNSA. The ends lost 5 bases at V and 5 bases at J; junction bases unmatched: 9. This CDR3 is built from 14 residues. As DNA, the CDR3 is TGTGCCAGCAGCCCGCCGAGCGGGATCCACGAGCAGTACTTC. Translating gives CASSPPSGIHEQYF.

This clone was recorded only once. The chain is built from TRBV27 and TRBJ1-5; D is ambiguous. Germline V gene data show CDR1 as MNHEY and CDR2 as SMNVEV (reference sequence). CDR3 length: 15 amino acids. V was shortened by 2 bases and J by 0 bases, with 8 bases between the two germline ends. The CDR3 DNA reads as TGTGCCAGCAGTTTACTGGGGATTAGCAATCAGCCCCAGCATTTT. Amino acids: CASSLLGISNQPQHF.

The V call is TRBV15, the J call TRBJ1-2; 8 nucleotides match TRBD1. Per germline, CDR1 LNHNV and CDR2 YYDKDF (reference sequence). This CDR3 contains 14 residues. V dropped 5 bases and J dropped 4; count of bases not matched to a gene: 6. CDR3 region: CATSGDRRIYGYTF. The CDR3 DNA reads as TGTGCCACCAGCGGGGACAGGAGGATCTATGGCTACACCTTC.

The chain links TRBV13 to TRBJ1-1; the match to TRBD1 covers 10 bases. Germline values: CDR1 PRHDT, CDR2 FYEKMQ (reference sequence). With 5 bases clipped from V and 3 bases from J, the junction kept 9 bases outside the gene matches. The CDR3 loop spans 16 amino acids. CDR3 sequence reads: CASSLTTGGAYTEAFF. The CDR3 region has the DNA TGTGCCAGCAGCCTCACGACAGGGGGCGCCTACACTGAAGCTTTCTTT.

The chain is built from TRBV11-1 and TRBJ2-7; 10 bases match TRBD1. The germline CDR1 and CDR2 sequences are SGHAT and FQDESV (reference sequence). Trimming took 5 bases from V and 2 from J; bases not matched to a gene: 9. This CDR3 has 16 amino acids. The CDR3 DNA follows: TGTGCCAGCAGCCTTGCAGACGGGACAGGGGCCTACGAGCAGTACTTC. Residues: CASSLADGTGAYEQYF.

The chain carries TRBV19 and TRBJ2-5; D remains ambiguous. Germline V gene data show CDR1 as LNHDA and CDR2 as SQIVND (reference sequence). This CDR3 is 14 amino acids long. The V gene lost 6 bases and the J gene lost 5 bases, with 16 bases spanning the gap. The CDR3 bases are TGTGCCAGTAGCCTCTCCTTTCCCCCGGAGACCCAGTACTTC. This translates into CASSLSFPPETQYF.

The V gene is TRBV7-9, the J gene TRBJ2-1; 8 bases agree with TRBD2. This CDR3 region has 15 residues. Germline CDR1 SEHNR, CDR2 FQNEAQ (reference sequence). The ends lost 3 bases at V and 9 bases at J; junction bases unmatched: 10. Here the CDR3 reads CASSFGAGGDGEQFF. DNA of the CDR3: TGTGCCAGCAGCTTTGGTGCGGGAGGTGACGGTGAGCAGTTCTTC. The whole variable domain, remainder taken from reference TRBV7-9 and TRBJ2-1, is DTGVSQNPRHKITKRGQNVTFRCDPISEHNRLYWYRQTLGQGPEFLTYFQNEAQLEKSRLLSDRFSAERPKGSFSTLEIQRTEQGDSAMYLCASSFGAGGDGEQFFGPGTRLTVL.

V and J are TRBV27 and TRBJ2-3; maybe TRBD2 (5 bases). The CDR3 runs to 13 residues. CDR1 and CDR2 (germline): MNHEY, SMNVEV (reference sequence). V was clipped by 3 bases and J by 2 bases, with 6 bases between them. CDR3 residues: CASSLRATDTQYF. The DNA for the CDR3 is TGTGCCAGCAGTTTGAGGGCCACAGATACGCAGTATTTT.

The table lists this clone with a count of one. The CDR3 sequence: CASTDRGRTGELFF. CDR3 in DNA: TGTGCCAGCACTGACAGGGGGCGGACCGGGGAGCTGTTTTTT. J is TRBJ2-2 and V is TRBV27, with 10 bases lining up with TRBD1. This CDR3 is built from 14 residues. Germline lookup yields CDR1 MNHEY and CDR2 SMNVEV (reference sequence). V was pared by 7 bases and J by 5 bases, with 4 bases of the junction left unmatched.

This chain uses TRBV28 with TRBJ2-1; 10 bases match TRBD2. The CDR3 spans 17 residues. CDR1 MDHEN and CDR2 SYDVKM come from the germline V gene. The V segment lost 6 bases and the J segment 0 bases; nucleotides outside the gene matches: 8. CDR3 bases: TGTGCCAGCAGACCTGGACTAGCGGCAAGCTCCTACAATGAGCAGTTCTTC. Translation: CASRPGLAASSYNEQFF.

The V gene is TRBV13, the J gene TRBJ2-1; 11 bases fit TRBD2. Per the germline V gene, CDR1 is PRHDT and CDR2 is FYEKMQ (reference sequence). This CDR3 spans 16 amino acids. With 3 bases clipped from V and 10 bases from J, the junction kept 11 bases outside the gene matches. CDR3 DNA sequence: TGTGCCAGCAGCTTCCCCACTAGCGGGAGATCAGGGGAGCAGTTCTTC. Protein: CASSFPTSGRSGEQFF.

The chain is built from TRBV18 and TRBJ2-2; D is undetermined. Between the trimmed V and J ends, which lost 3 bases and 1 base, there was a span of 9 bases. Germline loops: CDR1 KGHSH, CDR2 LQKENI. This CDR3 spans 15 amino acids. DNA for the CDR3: TGTGCCAGCTCACCCGGATGGGGGAACACCGGGGAGCTGTTTTTT. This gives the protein CASSPGWGNTGELFF.

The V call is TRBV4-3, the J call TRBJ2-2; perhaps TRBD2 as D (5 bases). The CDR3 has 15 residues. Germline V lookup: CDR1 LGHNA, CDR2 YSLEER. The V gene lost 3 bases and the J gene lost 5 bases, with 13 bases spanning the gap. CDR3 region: CASSQAGEMTGELFF. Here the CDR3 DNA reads TGCGCCAGCAGCCAGGCTGGGGAGATGACCGGGGAGCTGTTTTTT.

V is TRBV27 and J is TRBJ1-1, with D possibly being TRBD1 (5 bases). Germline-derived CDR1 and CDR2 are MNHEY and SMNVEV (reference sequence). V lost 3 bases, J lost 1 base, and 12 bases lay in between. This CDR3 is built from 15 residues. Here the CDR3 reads CASSLAEGANTEAFF. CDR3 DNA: TGTGCCAGCAGTTTGGCGGAAGGGGCGAACACTGAAGCTTTCTTT.

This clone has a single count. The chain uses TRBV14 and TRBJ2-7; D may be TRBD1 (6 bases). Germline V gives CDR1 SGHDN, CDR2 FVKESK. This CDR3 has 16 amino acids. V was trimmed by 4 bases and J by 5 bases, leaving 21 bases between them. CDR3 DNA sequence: TGTGCCAGCAGCCGCATGGTTGGGGGCGTATTCCACGAGCAGTACTTC. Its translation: CASSRMVGGVFHEQYF.

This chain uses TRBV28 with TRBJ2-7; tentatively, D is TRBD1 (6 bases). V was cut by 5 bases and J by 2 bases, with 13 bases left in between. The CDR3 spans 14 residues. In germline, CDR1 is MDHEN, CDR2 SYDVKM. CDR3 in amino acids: CASSNRDKAYEQYF. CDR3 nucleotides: TGTGCCAGCAGTAACCGGGACAAAGCCTACGAGCAGTACTTC.

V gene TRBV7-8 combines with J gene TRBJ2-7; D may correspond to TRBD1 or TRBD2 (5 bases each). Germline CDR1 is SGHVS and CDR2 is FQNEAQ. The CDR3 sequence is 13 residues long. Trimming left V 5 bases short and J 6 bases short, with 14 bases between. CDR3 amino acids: CASSPSAGTEQYF. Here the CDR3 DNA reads TGTGCCAGCAGCCCGAGCGCAGGGACCGAGCAGTACTTC. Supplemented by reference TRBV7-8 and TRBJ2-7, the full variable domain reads GAGVSQSPRYKVAKRGQDVALRCDPISGHVSLFWYQQALGQGPEFLTYFQNEAQLDKSGLPSDRFFAERPEGSVSTLKIQRTQQEDSAVYLCASSPSAGTEQYFGPGTRLTVT.

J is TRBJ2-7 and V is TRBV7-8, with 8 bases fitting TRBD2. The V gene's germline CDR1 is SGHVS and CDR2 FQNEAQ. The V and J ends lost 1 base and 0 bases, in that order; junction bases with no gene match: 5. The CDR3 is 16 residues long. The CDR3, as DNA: TGTGCCAGCAGCTTAGACCGACTAGCGTACTCCTACGAGCAGTACTTC. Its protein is CASSLDRLAYSYEQYF.

The CDR3 sequence is CASSTLAGGVNEQFF. CDR3 in DNA: TGTGCCAGTAGTACACTAGCGGGAGGAGTCAATGAGCAGTTCTTC. The chain joins TRBV19 to TRBJ2-1; TRBD2 matches at 12 bases. The germline V gene encodes CDR1 LNHDA and CDR2 SQIVND (reference sequence). Germline trimming cut 4 bases from V and 6 bases from J; bases unmatched to any gene: 4. The CDR3 extends over 15 amino acids.

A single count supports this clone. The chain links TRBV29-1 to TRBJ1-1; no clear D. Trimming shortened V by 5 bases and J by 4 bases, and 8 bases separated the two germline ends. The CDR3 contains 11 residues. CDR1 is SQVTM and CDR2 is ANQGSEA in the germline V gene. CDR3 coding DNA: TGCAGCGTTCTTGCCGGCACTGAAGCTTTCTTT. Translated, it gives CSVLAGTEAFF.

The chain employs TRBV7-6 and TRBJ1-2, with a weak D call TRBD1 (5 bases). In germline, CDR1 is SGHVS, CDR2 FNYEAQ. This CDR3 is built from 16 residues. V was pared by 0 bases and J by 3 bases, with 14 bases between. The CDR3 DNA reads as TGTGCCAGCAGCTTAGCTGGGGGACTCTCGGACTATGGCTACACCTTC. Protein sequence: CASSLAGGLSDYGYTF.